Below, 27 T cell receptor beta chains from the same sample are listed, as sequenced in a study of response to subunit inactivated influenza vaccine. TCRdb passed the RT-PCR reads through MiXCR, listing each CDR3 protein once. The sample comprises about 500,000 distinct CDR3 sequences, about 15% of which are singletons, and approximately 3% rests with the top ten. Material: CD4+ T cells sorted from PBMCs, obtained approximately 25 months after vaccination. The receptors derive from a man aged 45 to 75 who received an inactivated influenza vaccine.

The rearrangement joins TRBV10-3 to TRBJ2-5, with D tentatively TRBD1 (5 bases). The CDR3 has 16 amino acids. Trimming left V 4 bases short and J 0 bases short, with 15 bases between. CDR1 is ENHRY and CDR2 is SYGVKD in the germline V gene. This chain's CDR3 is CAISVRQLKHQETQYF. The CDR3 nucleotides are TGTGCCATCAGTGTGCGACAGTTAAAGCACCAAGAGACCCAGTACTTC.

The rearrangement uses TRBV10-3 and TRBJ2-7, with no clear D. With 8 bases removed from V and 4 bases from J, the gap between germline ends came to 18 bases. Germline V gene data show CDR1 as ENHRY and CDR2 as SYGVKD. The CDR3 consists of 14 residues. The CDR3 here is CAISEEQFLYEQYF. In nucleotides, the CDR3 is TGTGCCATCTCCGAGGAACAGTTTTTGTACGAGCAGTACTTC.

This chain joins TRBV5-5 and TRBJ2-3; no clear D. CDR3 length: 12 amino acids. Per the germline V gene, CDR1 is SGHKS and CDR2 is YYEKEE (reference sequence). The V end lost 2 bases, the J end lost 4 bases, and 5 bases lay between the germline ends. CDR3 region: CASSFTADTQYF. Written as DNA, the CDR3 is TGTGCCAGCAGCTTCACTGCAGATACGCAGTATTTT.

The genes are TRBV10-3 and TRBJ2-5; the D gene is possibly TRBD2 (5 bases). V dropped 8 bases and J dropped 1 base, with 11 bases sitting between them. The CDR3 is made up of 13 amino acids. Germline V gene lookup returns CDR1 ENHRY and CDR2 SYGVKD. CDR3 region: CAIGGGSQETQYF. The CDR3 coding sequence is TGTGCCATCGGAGGCGGTTCCCAAGAGACCCAGTACTTC.

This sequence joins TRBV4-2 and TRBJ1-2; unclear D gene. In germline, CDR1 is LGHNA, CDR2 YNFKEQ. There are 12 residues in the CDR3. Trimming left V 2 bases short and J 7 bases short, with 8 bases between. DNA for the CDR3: TGTGCCAGCAGCCAATTTGCCGGTGGCTACACCTTC. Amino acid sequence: CASSQFAGGYTF.

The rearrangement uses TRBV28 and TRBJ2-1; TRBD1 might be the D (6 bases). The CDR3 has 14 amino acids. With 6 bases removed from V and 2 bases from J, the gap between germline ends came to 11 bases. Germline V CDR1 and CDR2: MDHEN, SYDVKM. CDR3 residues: CASSRDTAYNEQFF. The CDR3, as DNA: TGTGCCAGCAGCCGGGACACCGCCTACAATGAGCAGTTCTTC.

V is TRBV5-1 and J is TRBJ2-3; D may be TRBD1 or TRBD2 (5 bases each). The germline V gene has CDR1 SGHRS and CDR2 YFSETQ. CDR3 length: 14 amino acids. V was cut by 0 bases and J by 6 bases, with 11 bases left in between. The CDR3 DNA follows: TGCGCCAGCAGCTTGGGGGGGAACGCGGATACGCAGTATTTT. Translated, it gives CASSLGGNADTQYF.

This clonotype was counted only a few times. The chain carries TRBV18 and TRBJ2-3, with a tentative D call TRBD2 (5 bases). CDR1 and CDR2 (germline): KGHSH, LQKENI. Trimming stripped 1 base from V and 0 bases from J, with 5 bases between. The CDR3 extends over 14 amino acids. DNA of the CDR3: TGTGCCAGCTCACCACGGAGGAGCACAGATACGCAGTATTTT. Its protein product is CASSPRRSTDTQYF.

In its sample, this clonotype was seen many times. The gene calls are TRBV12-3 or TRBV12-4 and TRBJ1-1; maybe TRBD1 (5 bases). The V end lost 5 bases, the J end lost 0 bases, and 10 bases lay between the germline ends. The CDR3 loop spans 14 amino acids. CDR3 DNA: TGTGCCAGCAGTATAGGACACATGAACACTGAAGCTTTCTTT. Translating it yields CASSIGHMNTEAFF.

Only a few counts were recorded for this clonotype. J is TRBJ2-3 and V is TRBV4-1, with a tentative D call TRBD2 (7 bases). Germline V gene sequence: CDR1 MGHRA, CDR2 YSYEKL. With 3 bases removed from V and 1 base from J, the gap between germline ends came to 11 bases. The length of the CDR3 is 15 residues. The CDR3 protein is CASSQGGHRTDTQYF. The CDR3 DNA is TGCGCCAGCAGCCAGGGGGGGCACCGCACAGATACGCAGTATTTT.

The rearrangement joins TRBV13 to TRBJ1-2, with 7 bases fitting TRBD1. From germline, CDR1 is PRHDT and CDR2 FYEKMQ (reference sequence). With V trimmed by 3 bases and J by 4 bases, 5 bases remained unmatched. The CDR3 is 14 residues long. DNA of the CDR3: TGTGCCAGCAGCTTGGACCGGGACAGCTATGGCTACACCTTC. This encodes CASSLDRDSYGYTF. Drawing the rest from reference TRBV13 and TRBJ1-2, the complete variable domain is AAGVIQSPRHLIKEKRETATLKCYPIPRHDTVYWYQQGPGQDPQFLISFYEKMQSDKGSIPDRFSAQQFSDYHSELNMSSLELGDSALYFCASSLDRDSYGYTFGSGTRLTVV.

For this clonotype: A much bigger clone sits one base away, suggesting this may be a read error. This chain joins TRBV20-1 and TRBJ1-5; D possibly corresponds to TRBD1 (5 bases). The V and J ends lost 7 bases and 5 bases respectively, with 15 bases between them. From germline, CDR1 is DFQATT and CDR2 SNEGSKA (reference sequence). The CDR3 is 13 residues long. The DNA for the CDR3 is TGCAGTGTCGACCGGTTGGGGGATCAGCCCCAGCATTTT. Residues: CSVDRLGDQPQHF.

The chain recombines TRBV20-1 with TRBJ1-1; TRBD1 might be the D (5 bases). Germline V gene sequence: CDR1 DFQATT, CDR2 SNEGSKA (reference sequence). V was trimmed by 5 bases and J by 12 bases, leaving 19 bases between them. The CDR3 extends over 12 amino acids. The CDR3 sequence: CSAQVQARKTFF. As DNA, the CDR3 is TGCAGTGCTCAGGTACAGGCTAGGAAAACTTTCTTT.

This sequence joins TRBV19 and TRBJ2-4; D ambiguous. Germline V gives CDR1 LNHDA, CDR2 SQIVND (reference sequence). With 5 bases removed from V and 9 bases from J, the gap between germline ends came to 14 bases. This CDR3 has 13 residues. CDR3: CASSDTGESIQYF. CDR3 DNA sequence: TGTGCCAGTAGTGACACCGGAGAAAGCATTCAGTACTTC.

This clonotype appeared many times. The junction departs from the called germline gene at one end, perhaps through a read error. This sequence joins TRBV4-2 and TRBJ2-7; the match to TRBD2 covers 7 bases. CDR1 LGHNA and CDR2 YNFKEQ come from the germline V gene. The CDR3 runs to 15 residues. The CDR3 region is CASSQEASGAYEQYF. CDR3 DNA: TGTGCCAGCAGTCAAGAGGCTAGCGGTGCCTACGAGCAGTACTTC.

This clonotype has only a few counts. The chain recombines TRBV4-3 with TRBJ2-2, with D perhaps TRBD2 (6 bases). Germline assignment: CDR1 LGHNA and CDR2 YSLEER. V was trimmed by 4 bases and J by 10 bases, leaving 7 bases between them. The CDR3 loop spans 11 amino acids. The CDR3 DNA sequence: TGCGCCAGCAGCCCGGGAGAGGAGCTGTTTTTT. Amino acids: CASSPGEELFF.

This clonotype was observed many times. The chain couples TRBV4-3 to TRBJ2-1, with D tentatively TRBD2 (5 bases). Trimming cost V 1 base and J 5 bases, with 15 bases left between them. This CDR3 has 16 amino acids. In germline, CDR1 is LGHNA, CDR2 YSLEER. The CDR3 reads CASSQVRAVGNNEQFF. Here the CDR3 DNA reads TGCGCCAGCAGCCAAGTCAGAGCGGTAGGAAACAATGAGCAGTTCTTC.

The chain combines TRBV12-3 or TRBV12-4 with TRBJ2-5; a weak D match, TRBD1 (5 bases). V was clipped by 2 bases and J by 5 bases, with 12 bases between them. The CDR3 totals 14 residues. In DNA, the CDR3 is TGTGCCAGCAGTTTATGGGGCGGACGGGAGACCCAGTACTTC. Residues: CASSLWGGRETQYF.

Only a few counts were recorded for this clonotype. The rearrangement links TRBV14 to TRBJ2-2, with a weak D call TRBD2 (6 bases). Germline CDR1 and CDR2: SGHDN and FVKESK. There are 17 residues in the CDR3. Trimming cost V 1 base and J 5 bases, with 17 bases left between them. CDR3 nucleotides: TGTGCCAGCAGCCAAGGATCCTTCGCGGGGTTGACCGGGGAGCTGTTTTTT. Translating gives CASSQGSFAGLTGELFF.

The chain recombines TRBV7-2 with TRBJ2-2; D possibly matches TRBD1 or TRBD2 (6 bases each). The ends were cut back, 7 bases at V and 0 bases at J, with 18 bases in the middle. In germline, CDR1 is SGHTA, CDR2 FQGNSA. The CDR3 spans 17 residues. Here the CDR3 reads CASTTRGVPSNTGELFF. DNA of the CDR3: TGTGCCAGCACCACAAGGGGGGTGCCTTCGAACACCGGGGAGCTGTTTTTT.

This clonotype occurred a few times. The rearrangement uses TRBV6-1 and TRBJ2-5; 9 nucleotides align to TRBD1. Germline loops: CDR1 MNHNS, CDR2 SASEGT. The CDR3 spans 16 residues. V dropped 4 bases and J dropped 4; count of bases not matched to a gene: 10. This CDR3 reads CASSGHSGTGTETQYF. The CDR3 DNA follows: TGTGCCAGCAGTGGCCATTCCGGGACAGGGACAGAGACCCAGTACTTC.

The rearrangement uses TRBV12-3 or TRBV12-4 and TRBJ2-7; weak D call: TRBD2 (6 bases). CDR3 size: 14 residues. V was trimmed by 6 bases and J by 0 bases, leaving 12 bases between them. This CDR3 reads CASRSGLTSYEQYF. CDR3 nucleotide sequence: TGTGCCAGCAGGTCGGGACTGACCTCCTACGAGCAGTACTTC.

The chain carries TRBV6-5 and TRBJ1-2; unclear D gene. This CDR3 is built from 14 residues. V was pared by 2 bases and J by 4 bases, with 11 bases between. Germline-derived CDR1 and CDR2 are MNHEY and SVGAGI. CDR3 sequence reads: CASSYARDTYGYTF. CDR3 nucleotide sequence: TGTGCCAGCAGTTACGCGAGGGATACCTATGGCTACACCTTC.

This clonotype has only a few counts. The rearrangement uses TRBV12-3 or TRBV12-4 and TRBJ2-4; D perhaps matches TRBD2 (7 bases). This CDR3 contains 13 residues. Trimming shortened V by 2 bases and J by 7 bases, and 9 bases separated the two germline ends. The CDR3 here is CASSLRGGNIQYF. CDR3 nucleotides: TGTGCCAGCAGTTTAAGGGGGGGCAACATTCAGTACTTC.

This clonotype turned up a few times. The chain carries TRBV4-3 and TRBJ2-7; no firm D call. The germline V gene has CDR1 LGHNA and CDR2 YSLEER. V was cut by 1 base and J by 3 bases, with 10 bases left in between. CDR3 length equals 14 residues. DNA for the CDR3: TGCGCCAGCAGCCAAGGGCTTCGGGTCTACGAGCAGTACTTC. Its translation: CASSQGLRVYEQYF.

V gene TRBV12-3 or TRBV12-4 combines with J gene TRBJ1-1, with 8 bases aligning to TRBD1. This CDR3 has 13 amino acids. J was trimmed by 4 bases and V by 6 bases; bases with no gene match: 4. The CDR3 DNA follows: TGTGCCAGCAGACGGACAGGGCTCACTGAAGCTTTCTTT. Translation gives CASRRTGLTEAFF.

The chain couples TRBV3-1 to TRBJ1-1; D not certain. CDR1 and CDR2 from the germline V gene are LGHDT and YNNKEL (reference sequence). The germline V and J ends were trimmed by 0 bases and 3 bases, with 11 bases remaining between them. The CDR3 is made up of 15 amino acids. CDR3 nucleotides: TGTGCCAGCAGCCAAGATATCGGATCGGACACTGAAGCTTTCTTT. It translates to CASSQDIGSDTEAFF.